This T cell receptor (beta chain) was found in a study of blood T cell repertoires in COVID-19. Overall study: PBMCs, B-cell-depleted T cells, or T cells provided the cDNA or gDNA that made up the material.

This table comes from immunoSEQ multiplex PCR, and its TCRdb copy is limited to in-frame clones, with some not included. The data contain around 270,000 clones, more than 85% of them singletons. This receptor was taken from a person aged 18-35 years with COVID-19, enrolled during active disease. Sequencing used peripheral blood.

The CDR3 nucleotides read TGTGCCAGCAGTTTACAGGGGATGACTGGAAACACCATATATTTT. Encoded protein: CASSLQGMTGNTIYF. The chain couples TRBV27 to TRBJ1-3; TRBD1 might be the D (6 bases). The germline gives CDR1 MNHEY, CDR2 SMNVEV (reference sequence). The CDR3 spans 15 residues. The V end was cut by 2 bases, the J end by 2 bases, with 10 bases between.